These T cell receptor beta chains were read from a single sample in a study of T cell responses to AZD1222 COVID-19 vaccine. The assay was immunoSEQ multiplex PCR, and TCRdb's table has in-frame clones only and misses some. The table lists roughly 150,000 clones, approximately 88% of them singletons. The sequencing here drew on peripheral blood, taken on day 0 of MenACWY control vaccination. The receptors derive from an adult in good health. Both conserved end residues are trimmed from each CDR3. Each record gives: J gene, V gene, clone size, CDR3 protein. Clone size is shown for a subset of rows, as once, few, many or a class of expanded clone.

>TRBJ2-7|TRBV9|-
ASSTGPSGIYEQY
>TRBJ1-4|TRBV6-5|-
ASSYGIPEAEKLF
>TRBJ1-1|TRBV10-3|-
AISGTGDTEAF
>TRBJ1-1|TRBV6-5|-
ASSYRVGTEAF
>TRBJ2-1|TRBV5-1|-
ASSLGEAYNEQF
>TRBJ1-3|TRBV4-3|-
ASSRTGSGNTIY
>TRBJ1-4|TRBV12-3/TRBV12-4|-
ASSHNEKLF
>TRBJ2-5|TRBV7-9|once
ASSLFAGETQY
>TRBJ2-5|TRBV19|few
ASSISKGLAGKETQY
>TRBJ2-7|TRBV10-3|-
AIRTGGSSYEQY
>TRBJ2-2|TRBV7-9|-
ASSDFAGGTTGELF
>TRBJ1-1|TRBV11-2|-
ASSLRDTGGAF
>TRBJ1-5|TRBV2|-
ASTNRDRNQPQH
>TRBJ1-1|TRBV7-9|few
ASSWTGGNTEAF
>TRBJ1-2|TRBV29-1|-
SAGTDYGYT
>TRBJ1-2|TRBV6-1|-
ASSEGTPKDYGYT
>TRBJ2-2|TRBV5-6|-
ASTGTSGTMNTGELF
>TRBJ2-1|TRBV27|-
ASSLSSGTVLGNEQF
>TRBJ2-4|TRBV5-6|-
ASSLSPLQTGNIQY
>TRBJ2-5|TRBV2|-
ASSVESGTQETQY
>TRBJ1-1|TRBV20-1|-
SARDQAKAF
>TRBJ1-1|TRBV18|-
ASSPARGTSPVEAF
>TRBJ1-4|TRBV12-3/TRBV12-4|-
ASSRVDEKLF
>TRBJ2-3|TRBV28|-
ASSAAGTQQSTDTQY
>TRBJ1-6|TRBV7-9|-
ASSLGPSPLH
>TRBJ1-2|TRBV27|-
ASSHRGLNHGYT
>TRBJ2-1|TRBV5-6|-
ASSGGTGHNEQF
>TRBJ2-2|TRBV18|once
ASSPGQTGELF
>TRBJ1-1|TRBV7-2|-
ASSLVHMNTEAF
>TRBJ1-2|TRBV7-9|-
ASSPGYGYT
>TRBJ1-1|TRBV5-1|-
ASSVSGLTNTEAF
>TRBJ1-4|TRBV7-2|-
ASSFTGSRDRRGKLF
>TRBJ2-4|TRBV19|once
ATVAGGGKNIQY
>TRBJ2-1|TRBV9|-
ASSLRTPTGTPYNEQF
>TRBJ2-2|TRBV7-7|-
ASSLEGQGSGELF
>TRBJ1-5|TRBV27|-
ASRGRGFQPQH
>TRBJ2-3|TRBV28|-
ASRISDTQY
>TRBJ1-3|TRBV18|few
ASSPLKGAGNTIY
>TRBJ1-5|TRBV9|-
ASSVGTGGDQPQH
>TRBJ2-7|TRBV7-2|-
ASSLASQGYEQY
>TRBJ1-5|TRBV5-5|-
ASSFEGGGRQPQH
>TRBJ1-5|TRBV9|-
ASSVDDNQPQH
>TRBJ2-2|TRBV7-7|few
ASSRYRDTGELF